The 5 T cell receptor beta chains in this list originate from one sample, sequenced in a study of blood T cell repertoires in COVID-19. TCRdb keeps only in-frame clones here, not all; method: immunoSEQ multiplex PCR. Of approximately 260,000 clones in the sample, approximately 83% are singletons; the top ten hold around 3.3%. Sequencing was performed on PBMCs or T cells enriched from blood (not recorded which). The receptor source for this set is a woman in her forties with acute COVID-19.

In its sample, this clone was seen once. The chain uses TRBV19 and TRBJ2-1; D is possibly TRBD2 (6 bases). The CDR3 contains 11 residues. Germline values: CDR1 LNHDA, CDR2 SQIVND (reference sequence). Trimming shortened V by 5 bases and J by 12 bases, and 11 bases separated the two germline ends. DNA for the CDR3: TGTGCCAGTAGTCCCCAGGAGGGGCAGTTCTTC. This translates into CASSPQEGQFF.

The chain joins TRBV5-4 to TRBJ2-1; 14 bases map to TRBD2. The CDR3 has 16 amino acids. Germline-derived CDR1 and CDR2 are SGHNT and YYREEE (reference sequence). The ends lost 4 bases at V and 3 bases at J; junction bases unmatched: 3. CDR3 amino acids: CASSMGTSGSYNEQFF. The CDR3 DNA follows: TGTGCCAGCAGCATGGGGACTAGCGGGAGCTACAATGAGCAGTTCTTC.

V gene TRBV5-1 combines with J gene TRBJ1-1; tentative D call: TRBD1 (6 bases). Germline V CDR1 and CDR2: SGHRS, YFSETQ. This CDR3 is 14 amino acids long. V was clipped by 2 bases and J by 0 bases, with 8 bases between them. In DNA, the CDR3 is TGCGCCAGCAGCTTAGGGGGGGTGAACACTGAAGCTTTCTTT. Translating gives CASSLGGVNTEAFF.

The chain combines TRBV24-1 with TRBJ2-1, with 10 positions matching TRBD2. Losses at the gene ends were 3 bases for V and 7 bases for J; bases not matched to a gene: 17. CDR3 length: 19 amino acids. Per the germline V gene, CDR1 is KGHDR and CDR2 is SFDVKD. CDR3 region: CATSDGGSSGRGVGNEQFF. Here the CDR3 DNA reads TGTGCCACCAGTGATGGCGGGTCTAGCGGGAGAGGGGTTGGAAATGAGCAGTTCTTC.

The V gene is TRBV11-3, the J gene TRBJ2-2; 7 positions agree with TRBD1. Germline lookup yields CDR1 SGHNT and CDR2 YENEEA. Losses at the gene ends were 5 bases for V and 3 bases for J; bases not matched to a gene: 6. CDR3 size: 15 residues. CDR3 sequence reads: CASSPVGTDTGELFF. Here the CDR3 DNA reads TGTGCCAGCAGCCCCGTCGGGACAGACACCGGGGAGCTGTTTTTT.